Included here is one T cell receptor beta chain sequence, with context. This specimen belongs to a study of blood T cell repertoires in COVID-19. Study at large: Sample material is recorded as cDNA or gDNA derived from T cells, B-cell-depleted T cells, or PBMCs.

CDR3 length equals 15 residues. Trimming left V 6 bases short and J 5 bases short, with 16 bases between. Germline CDR1 and CDR2: SGHTA and FQGTGA. Sequenced by immunoSEQ multiplex PCR; TCRdb stores in-frame clones only, minus some. The sample holds over 200,000 clones; roughly nine tenths are singletons and the top ten take roughly 6%. This TCR was recovered from a man in his fifties or sixties who had recovered from COVID-19. The gene calls are TRBV7-3 and TRBJ2-2; D is possibly TRBD2 (6 bases). Specimen: peripheral blood. CDR3 region: CASRRRLGPTGELFF. CDR3 nucleotides: TGTGCCAGCAGACGCCGACTAGGTCCTACCGGGGAGCTGTTTTTT. Using reference TRBV7-3 and TRBJ2-2 for the parts outside the CDR3, the full variable domain is GAGVSQTPSNKVTEKGKYVELRCDPISGHTALYWYRQSLGQGPEFLIYFQGTGAADDSGLPNDRFFAVRPEGSVSTLKIQRTERGDSAVYLCASRRRLGPTGELFFGEGSRLTVL.